Each of the 4 T cell receptor beta chains below was sequenced from the same sample in a study of early T cells in non-severe SARS-CoV-2 infection. MiXCR was run by TCRdb on the 5' RACE reads, yielding one entry per CDR3 protein. The sample carries fewer than 30,000 distinct CDR3 sequences, 5.3% recorded once. Material: whole blood. These TCRs come from an adult who was a healthcare worker with PCR-confirmed SARS-CoV-2 infection or an uninfected control (not recorded which).

This chain connects TRBV7-3 to TRBJ2-1, with no clear D. CDR1 and CDR2 (germline): SGHTA, FQGTGA. CDR3 size: 15 residues. Deletions cut 8 bases from V and 5 bases from J, with 19 bases between. In nucleotides, the CDR3 is TGTGCCAGCGGATGGACCCGAGTTGCCCACAATGAGCAGTTCTTC. It translates to CASGWTRVAHNEQFF.

The table lists this clonotype with many counts. V and J are TRBV20-1 and TRBJ2-7; D is unclear. V lost 6 bases to trimming and J lost 4 bases, with 10 bases between them. Germline V gene sequence: CDR1 DFQATT, CDR2 SNEGSKA (reference sequence). The CDR3 contains 11 residues. This chain's CDR3 is CSADRSYEQYF. The DNA of the CDR3 is TGCAGTGCCGACCGTTCATACGAGCAGTACTTC.

This clonotype was seen repeatedly, ten times or more. V usage is TRBV4-2 and J usage is TRBJ2-3, with 10 bases lining up with TRBD2. The CDR3 has 16 amino acids. The trim removed 4 bases at V and 6 bases at J, leaving 10 bases unmatched. The germline V gene has CDR1 LGHNA and CDR2 YNFKEQ. The CDR3 protein is CASSPGAGGRPDTQYF. CDR3 sequence (DNA): TGTGCCAGCAGCCCTGGAGCGGGAGGGCGGCCGGATACGCAGTATTTT.

The table lists this clonotype with many counts. The V gene is TRBV20-1, the J gene TRBJ2-7; 12 bases line up with TRBD2. There are 17 residues in the CDR3. The V segment lost 0 bases and the J segment 3 bases; nucleotides outside the gene matches: 9. The germline V gene encodes CDR1 DFQATT and CDR2 SNEGSKA (reference sequence). CDR3 DNA: TGCAGTGCTAGAGATACCCTAGCGGGAGGGCTCGTCTACGAGCAGTACTTC. Protein sequence: CSARDTLAGGLVYEQYF.